Following are 2 T cell receptor beta chains from one sample sequenced in a study of cytomegalovirus exposure and HLA in healthy donors (dated by TCRdb to 2016 to 2017). The library was built by means of the immunoSEQ multiplex PCR assay. A mixture of 60 forward primers for TCR Vbeta segments and 13 reverse primers for TCR Jbeta segments was used in the multiplex PCR. In TCRdb, the immuneACCESS table is reduced to in-frame sequences with V and J assigned. These tables do not hold every clone; where another copy was compared, an unresolved V gene accounts for under half, and the others remain unexplained. This sample gives 170,000 or so clones in total; over 70% of them show up just once. Jointly, the top ten make up 1.4% of the sample. The sample consisted of PBMCs. The receptors stem from a woman aged 30 to 39 in good health and CMV-seropositive.

In its sample, this clone was seen once. CDR3 residues: CASSFQGPGLGNTEAFF. The CDR3 nucleotides read TGTGCCAGCAGCTTCCAAGGGCCGGGATTGGGGAACACTGAAGCTTTCTTT. The chain has TRBV11-2 and TRBJ1-1; D call uncertain. Per germline, CDR1 SGHAT and CDR2 FQNNGV. Trimming removed 3 bases at V and 1 base at J, with 18 bases between. The CDR3 is 17 amino acids. Together with reference TRBV11-2 and TRBJ1-1, the CDR3 gives the full variable domain: EAGVAQSPRYKIIEKRQSVAFWCNPISGHATLYWYQQILGQGPKLLIQFQNNGVVDDSQLPKDRFSAERLKGVDSTLKIQPAKLEDSAVYLCASSFQGPGLGNTEAFFGQGTRLTVV.

The V and J genes are TRBV30 and TRBJ2-7; perhaps TRBD1 as D (5 bases). V was pared by 3 bases and J by 4 bases, with 13 bases between. The CDR3 length is 13 residues. The germline V gene has CDR1 GTSNPN and CDR2 SVGIG (reference sequence). The CDR3 DNA is TGTGCCTGGAGCCAGGGCCCTCTATACGAGCAGTACTTC. As protein: CAWSQGPLYEQYF.